The source of this T cell receptor beta chain is a study of cytotoxic CD8 clonotypes in ibrutinib-treated CLL. Clones were sequenced by immunoSEQ multiplex PCR, and TCRdb holds only the in-frame ones, with some missing. The sample records 300,000 to 400,000 clones, 67% being singletons. Between the trimmed V and J ends, which lost 2 bases and 3 bases, there was a span of 13 bases. This CDR3 spans 15 amino acids. Germline lookup yields CDR1 KGHSH and CDR2 LQKENI. The starting material was PBMCs, obtained after 36 months of ibrutinib treatment. The chain recombines TRBV18 with TRBJ1-2; no firm D call. This TCR derives from a human donor with chronic lymphocytic leukemia. The CDR3 loop reads CASSPRASPDYGYTF. The CDR3 nucleotides read TGTGCCAGCTCACCAAGGGCTTCCCCCGACTATGGCTACACCTTC. The full variable domain, with the rest looked up from reference TRBV18 and TRBJ1-2, is NAGVMQNPRHLVRRRGQEARLRCSPMKGHSHVYWYRQLPEEGLKFMVYLQKENIIDESGMPKERFSAEFPKEGPSILRIQQVVRGDSAAYFCASSPRASPDYGYTFGSGTRLTVV.